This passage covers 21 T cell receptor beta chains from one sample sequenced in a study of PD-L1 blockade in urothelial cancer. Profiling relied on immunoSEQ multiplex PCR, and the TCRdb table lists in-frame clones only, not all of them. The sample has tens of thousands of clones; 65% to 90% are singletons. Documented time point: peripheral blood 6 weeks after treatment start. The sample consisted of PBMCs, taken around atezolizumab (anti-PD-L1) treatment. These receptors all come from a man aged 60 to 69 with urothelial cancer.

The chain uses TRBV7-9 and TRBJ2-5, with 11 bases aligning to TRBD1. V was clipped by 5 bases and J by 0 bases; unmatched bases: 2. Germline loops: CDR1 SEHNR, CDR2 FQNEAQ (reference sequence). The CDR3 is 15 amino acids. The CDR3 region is CASSGGQGDQETQYF. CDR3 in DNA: TGTGCCAGCAGCGGGGGACAGGGGGACCAAGAGACCCAGTACTTC.

The CDR3 loop is CASNPGGQGGEKLFF. CDR3 sequence (DNA): TGTGCCAGTAATCCCGGAGGACAGGGAGGAGAAAAACTGTTTTTT. This chain links TRBV19 with TRBJ1-4; 8 positions match TRBD1. V shed 7 bases, J shed 8 bases, and the junction held 12 bases outside the gene matches. The CDR3 totals 15 residues. Germline V lookup: CDR1 LNHDA, CDR2 SQIVND (reference sequence).

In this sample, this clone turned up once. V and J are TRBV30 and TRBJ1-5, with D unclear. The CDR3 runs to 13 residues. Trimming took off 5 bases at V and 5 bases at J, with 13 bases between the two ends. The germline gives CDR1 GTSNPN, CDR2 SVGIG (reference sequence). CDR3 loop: CAWAEGADQPQHF. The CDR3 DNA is TGTGCCTGGGCCGAGGGTGCGGATCAGCCCCAGCATTTT.

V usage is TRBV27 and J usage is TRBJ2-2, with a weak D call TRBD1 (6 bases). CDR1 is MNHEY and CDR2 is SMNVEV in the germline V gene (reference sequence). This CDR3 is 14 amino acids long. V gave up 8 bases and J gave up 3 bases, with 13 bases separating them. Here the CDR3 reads CASGTNRDTGELFF. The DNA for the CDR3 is TGTGCCAGCGGCACCAACAGGGACACCGGGGAGCTGTTTTTT.

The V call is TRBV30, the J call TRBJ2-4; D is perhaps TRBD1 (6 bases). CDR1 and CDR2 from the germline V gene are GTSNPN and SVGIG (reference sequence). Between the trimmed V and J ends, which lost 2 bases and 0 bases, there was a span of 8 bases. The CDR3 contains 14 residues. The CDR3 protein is CAWSTGTAKNIQYF. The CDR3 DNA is TGTGCCTGGAGTACAGGGACAGCCAAAAACATTCAGTACTTC. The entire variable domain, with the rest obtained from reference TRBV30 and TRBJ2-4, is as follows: SQTIHQWPATLVQPVGSPLSLECTVEGTSNPNLYWYRQAAGRGLQLLFYSVGIGQISSEVPQNLSASRPQDRQFILSSKKLLLSDSGFYLCAWSTGTAKNIQYFGAGTRLSVL.

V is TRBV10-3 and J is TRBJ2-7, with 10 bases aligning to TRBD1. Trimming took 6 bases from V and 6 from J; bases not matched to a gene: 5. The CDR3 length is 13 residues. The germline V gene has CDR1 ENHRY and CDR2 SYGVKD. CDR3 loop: CAIRGTGESEQYF. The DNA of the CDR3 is TGTGCCATCAGAGGGACAGGGGAGAGCGAGCAGTACTTC.

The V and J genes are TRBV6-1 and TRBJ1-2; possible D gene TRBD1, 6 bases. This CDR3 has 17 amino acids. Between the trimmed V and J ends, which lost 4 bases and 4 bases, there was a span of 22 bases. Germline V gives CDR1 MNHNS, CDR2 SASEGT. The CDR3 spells CASSGNKLGDTSYGYTF. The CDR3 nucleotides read TGTGCCAGCAGTGGAAATAAGTTAGGGGACACAAGCTATGGCTACACCTTC.

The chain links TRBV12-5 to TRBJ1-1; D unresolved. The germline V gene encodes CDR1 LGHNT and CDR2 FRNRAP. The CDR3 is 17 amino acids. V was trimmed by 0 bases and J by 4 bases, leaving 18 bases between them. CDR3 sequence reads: CASGLVVSRALGTEAFF. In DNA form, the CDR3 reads TGTGCTAGTGGTTTGGTAGTATCGAGGGCGCTGGGCACTGAAGCTTTCTTT.

The CDR3 DNA sequence: TGTGCCAGCAGCTTAGGTAGCAGCTCTGGAAACACCATATATTTT. Translated, it gives CASSLGSSSGNTIYF. The chain joins TRBV11-2 to TRBJ1-3; no reliable D call. CDR1 is SGHAT and CDR2 is FQNNGV in the germline V gene. Trimming took 1 base from V and 0 from J, leaving 7 bases between them. This CDR3 comprises 15 residues.

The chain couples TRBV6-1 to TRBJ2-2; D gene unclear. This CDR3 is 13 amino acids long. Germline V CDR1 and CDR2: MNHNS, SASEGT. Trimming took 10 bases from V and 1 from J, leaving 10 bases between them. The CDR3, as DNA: TGTGCCACTCTTCCCTGGAACACCGGGGAGCTGTTTTTT. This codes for CATLPWNTGELFF.

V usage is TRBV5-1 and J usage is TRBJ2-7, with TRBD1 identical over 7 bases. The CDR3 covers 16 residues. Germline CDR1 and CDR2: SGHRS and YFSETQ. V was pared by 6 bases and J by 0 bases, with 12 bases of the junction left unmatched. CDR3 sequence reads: CASTPGPGDSSYEQYF. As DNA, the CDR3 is TGCGCCAGCACCCCGGGTCCCGGGGACAGCTCCTACGAGCAGTACTTC.

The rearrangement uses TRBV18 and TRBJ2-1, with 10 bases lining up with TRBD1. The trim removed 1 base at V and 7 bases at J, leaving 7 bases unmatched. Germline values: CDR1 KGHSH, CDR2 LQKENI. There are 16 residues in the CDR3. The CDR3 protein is CASSPLSGQGLNEQFF. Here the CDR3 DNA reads TGTGCCAGCTCACCACTTTCGGGACAGGGGTTAAATGAGCAGTTCTTC.

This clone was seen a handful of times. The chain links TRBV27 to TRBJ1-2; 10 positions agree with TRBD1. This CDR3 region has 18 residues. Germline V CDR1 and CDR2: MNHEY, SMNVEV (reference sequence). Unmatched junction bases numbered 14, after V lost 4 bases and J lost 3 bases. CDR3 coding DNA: TGTGCCAGCAGTTCCCGGGGGACAGGGGAGATTGTGCACTATGGCTACACCTTC. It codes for CASSSRGTGEIVHYGYTF.

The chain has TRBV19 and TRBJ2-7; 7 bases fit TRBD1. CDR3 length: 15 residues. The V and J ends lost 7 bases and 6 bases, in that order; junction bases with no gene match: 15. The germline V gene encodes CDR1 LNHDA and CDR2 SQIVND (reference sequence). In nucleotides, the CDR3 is TGTGCCAGTATCCCTCCCCGGACAGGATCAATCGAGCAGTACTTC. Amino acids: CASIPPRTGSIEQYF.

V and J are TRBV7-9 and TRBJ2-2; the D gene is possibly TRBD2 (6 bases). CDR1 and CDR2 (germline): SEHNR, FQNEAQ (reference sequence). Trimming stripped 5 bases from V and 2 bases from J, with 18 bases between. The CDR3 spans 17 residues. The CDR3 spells CASSPRAAGINTGELFF. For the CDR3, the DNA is TGTGCCAGCAGCCCCCGAGCGGCGGGAATTAACACCGGGGAGCTGTTTTTT.

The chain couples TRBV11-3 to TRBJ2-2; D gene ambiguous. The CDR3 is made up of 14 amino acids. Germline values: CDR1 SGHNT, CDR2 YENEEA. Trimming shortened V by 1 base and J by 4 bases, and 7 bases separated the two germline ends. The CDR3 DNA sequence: TGTGCCAGCAGCTTAGTCCCGCGCACCGGGGAGCTGTTTTTT. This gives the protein CASSLVPRTGELFF.

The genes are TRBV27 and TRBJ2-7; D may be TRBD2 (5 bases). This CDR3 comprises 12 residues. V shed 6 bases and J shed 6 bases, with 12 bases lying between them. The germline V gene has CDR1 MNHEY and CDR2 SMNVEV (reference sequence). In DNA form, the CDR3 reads TGTGCCAGCAGGTTGGACTGGGGCGAGCAGTACTTC. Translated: CASRLDWGEQYF.

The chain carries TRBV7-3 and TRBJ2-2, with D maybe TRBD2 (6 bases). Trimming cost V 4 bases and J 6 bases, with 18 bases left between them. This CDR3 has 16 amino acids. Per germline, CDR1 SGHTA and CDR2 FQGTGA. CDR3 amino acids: CASSYRTGLGSGELFF. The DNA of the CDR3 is TGTGCCAGCAGCTATCGGACGGGACTGGGTTCCGGGGAGCTGTTTTTT.

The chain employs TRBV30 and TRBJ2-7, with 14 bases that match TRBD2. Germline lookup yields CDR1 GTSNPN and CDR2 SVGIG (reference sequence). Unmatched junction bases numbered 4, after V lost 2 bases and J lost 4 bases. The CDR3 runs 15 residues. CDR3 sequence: CAWSPGTSGGYEQYF. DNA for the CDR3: TGTGCCTGGAGTCCCGGGACTAGCGGGGGTTACGAGCAGTACTTC. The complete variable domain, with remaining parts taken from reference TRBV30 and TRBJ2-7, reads SQTIHQWPATLVQPVGSPLSLECTVEGTSNPNLYWYRQAAGRGLQLLFYSVGIGQISSEVPQNLSASRPQDRQFILSSKKLLLSDSGFYLCAWSPGTSGGYEQYFGPGTRLTVT.

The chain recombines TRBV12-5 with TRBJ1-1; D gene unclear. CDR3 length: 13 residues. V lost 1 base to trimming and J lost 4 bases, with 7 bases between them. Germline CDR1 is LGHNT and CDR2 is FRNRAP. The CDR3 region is CASGLGVATEAFF. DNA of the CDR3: TGTGCTAGTGGTTTGGGTGTGGCCACTGAAGCTTTCTTT. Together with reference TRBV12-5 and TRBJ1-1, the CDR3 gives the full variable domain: DARVTQTPRHKVTEMGQEVTMRCQPILGHNTVFWYRQTMMQGLELLAYFRNRAPLDDSGMPKDRFSAEMPDATLATLKIQPSEPRDSAVYFCASGLGVATEAFFGQGTRLTVV.

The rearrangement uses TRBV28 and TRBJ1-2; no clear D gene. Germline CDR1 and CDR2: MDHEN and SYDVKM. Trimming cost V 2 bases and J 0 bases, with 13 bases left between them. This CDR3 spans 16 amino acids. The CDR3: CASSLPKSRSNYGYTF. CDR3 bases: TGTGCCAGCAGTTTACCGAAGAGCCGATCTAACTATGGCTACACCTTC.